These T cell receptor beta chains were read from a single sample in a study of T cells in Graves' hyperthyroidism and ophthalmopathy. TCRdb reprocessed the multiplex PCR reads with MiXCR, giving one entry per CDR3 protein. The repertoire holds 250,000 to 300,000 distinct CDR3 sequences, with roughly 14% as singletons. Sequenced material: blood. The source is a woman younger than 45 with Graves' hyperthyroidism that later progressed to Graves' ophthalmopathy. CDR3s include the opening cysteine and the closing phenylalanine or tryptophan. D genes are given only for firm matches. Clone size is stated in some rows and not others, as once, few, many or a class when expanded.

j_gene | d_gene | abundance | v_gene | CDR3nt | CDR3aa
TRBJ2-2 | NA | NA | TRBV24-1 | TGTGCCACCAGTGACTCGACAGGTTTGAACACCGGGGAGCTGTTTTTT | CATSDSTGLNTGELFF
TRBJ2-6 | NA | many | TRBV11-3 | TGTGCCAGCAGTTACAGGAGCTCTGGGGCCAACGTCCTGACTTTC | CASSYRSSGANVLTF
TRBJ2-1 | TRBD1 | many | TRBV6-5 | TGTGCCAGCAGTTACTTAGACAGGGCGAAGGGGGAGCAGTTCTTC | CASSYLDRAKGEQFF
TRBJ2-7 | TRBD2 | many | TRBV3-1 | TGTGCCAGCAGCCGCGGGACTAGTATCGAGCAGTACTTC | CASSRGTSIEQYF
TRBJ1-3 | NA | many | TRBV12-3/TRBV12-4 | TGTGCCAGCAGCCTGGACAGAGCCTCTGGAAACACCATATATTTT | CASSLDRASGNTIYF
TRBJ1-1 | NA | many | TRBV28 | TGTGCCAGCAGTTTAACAGAATGGGGCACTGAAGCTTTCTTT | CASSLTEWGTEAFF
TRBJ1-6 | TRBD1 | many | TRBV7-2 | TGTGCCAGCAGTCTTACAGGGGGATCGGATTCACCCCTCCACTTT | CASSLTGGSDSPLHF
TRBJ1-4 | TRBD1 | many | TRBV29-1 | TGCAGCGTAAGGACAGGGAGTAATGAAAAACTGTTTTTT | CSVRTGSNEKLFF
TRBJ2-5 | NA | many | TRBV28 | TGTGCCAGCAGCGGATACGAATTTCAAGAGACCCAGTACTTC | CASSGYEFQETQYF
TRBJ2-7 | TRBD1 | once | TRBV20-1 | TGCAGTGCTCTGGACAGGGGGCCCTACGAGCAGTACTTC | CSALDRGPYEQYF
TRBJ2-5 | NA | many | TRBV7-3 | TGTGCCAGCAGTTTCGGGGGAGAGGGGACCCAGTACTTC | CASSFGGEGTQYF
TRBJ2-2 | NA | NA | TRBV6-1 | TGTGCCAGCACCTCGGGACGGGAGAATCGGAACACCGGGGAGCTGTTTTTT | CASTSGRENRNTGELFF
TRBJ1-1 | TRBD1 | many | TRBV2 | TGTGCCAGCAGTGGACTGACAGGGGTTAACACTGAAGCTTTCTTT | CASSGLTGVNTEAFF
TRBJ2-1 | TRBD2 | NA | TRBV19 | TGTGCCAGTAGTATACAACTAGCGGGTAACAATGAGCAGTTCTTC | CASSIQLAGNNEQFF
TRBJ2-2 | NA | few | TRBV7-6 | TGTGCCAGCAGCTTAGCGGCAGAGAACACCGGGGAGCTGTTTTTT | CASSLAAENTGELFF
TRBJ2-1 | NA | NA | TRBV27 | TGTGCCAGCATTGGGGGCAATGAGCAGTTCTTC | CASIGGNEQFF
TRBJ2-3 | NA | few | TRBV6-1 | TGTGCCAGCAGCCACTCACGGGCTCCTGCTAGCACAGATACGCAGTATTTT | CASSHSRAPASTDTQYF
TRBJ2-1 | TRBD2 | many | TRBV20-1 | TGCAGTGCTTCCTCTAGCGGGAGCCCCTACAATGAGCAGTTCTTC | CSASSSGSPYNEQFF
TRBJ2-3 | TRBD2 | NA | TRBV7-3 | TGTGCCAGCAGTTCCACGGGACTAGTCACAGATACGCAGTATTTT | CASSSTGLVTDTQYF
TRBJ1-2 | TRBD1 | few | TRBV19 | TGTGCCAGTAGTATTCGGGACAGGGATCTCGGCTACACCTTC | CASSIRDRDLGYTF
TRBJ1-2 | NA | NA | TRBV29-1 | TGCAGCGTTGAAGATCAGGGGATCGGCTATGGCTACACCTTC | CSVEDQGIGYGYTF
TRBJ2-3 | NA | many | TRBV28 | TGTGCCAGCAGCACCCGACTAGGGGGCTCAGATACGCAGTATTTT | CASSTRLGGSDTQYF
TRBJ2-1 | NA | many | TRBV7-9 | TGTGCCAGCAGCTGGACTGAGTACAATGAGCAGTTCTTC | CASSWTEYNEQFF
TRBJ1-1 | TRBD1 | many | TRBV12-3/TRBV12-4 | TGTGCCAGCAGGGGGACAGCTATGAACACTGAAGCTTTCTTT | CASRGTAMNTEAFF
TRBJ2-3 | NA | NA | TRBV12-3/TRBV12-4 | TGTGCCAGCAGTTCTGCCCCTCCCGGGTTAGTTGATACGCAGTATTTT | CASSSAPPGLVDTQYF
TRBJ1-5 | TRBD1 | many | TRBV28 | TGTGCCACCTGGACAGGGGTGAAAAGCAATCAGCCCCAGCATTTT | CATWTGVKSNQPQHF
TRBJ2-5 | TRBD1 | few | TRBV5-4 | TGTGCCAGCAGAGACGGCAGGACAGGGGGGGGAGAGACCCAGTACTTC | CASRDGRTGGGETQYF
TRBJ1-3 | NA | many | TRBV7-2 | TGTGCCAGCAGCTTAGCAGAACGCTGGGGGCGGAATGGAAACACCATATATTTT | CASSLAERWGRNGNTIYF
TRBJ2-7 | TRBD1 | once | TRBV4-1 | TGCGCCAGCAGCCTGACAGGGGGCGGATACGAGCAGTACTTC | CASSLTGGGYEQYF
TRBJ1-6 | NA | many | TRBV9 | TGTGCCAGCAGTTCAGGGTCTGGTACCTCACCCCTCCACTTT | CASSSGSGTSPLHF
TRBJ2-1 | TRBD2 | few | TRBV4-1 | TGCGCCAGCAGCCAAGGGCCGGGGCTAGCGGGAGGGTCCGAGTTCTTC | CASSQGPGLAGGSEFF
TRBJ2-7 | TRBD2 | many | TRBV9 | TGTGCCAGCAGCCCCGAGCCTAGCGGGATCTCCTACGAGCAGTACTTC | CASSPEPSGISYEQYF
TRBJ2-2 | NA | few | TRBV27 | TGTGCCAGCAGTCCCTACGACCTACACACCGGGGAGCTGTTTTTT | CASSPYDLHTGELFF
TRBJ2-5 | NA | NA | TRBV3-2 | TGTGCCAGCAGCGAACCGGGACTAGCGGGTTTGGAGACCCAGTACTTC | CASSEPGLAGLETQYF
TRBJ2-7 | TRBD1 | many | TRBV3-1 | TGTGCCAGCAGCCAAGATATGCAGGGACAGGAGTACTTC | CASSQDMQGQEYF
TRBJ1-2 | NA | NA | TRBV6-1 | TGTGCCAGCAGGGGGAGGGGTATTCGTGGCTACACCTTC | CASRGRGIRGYTF
TRBJ1-2 | TRBD1 | NA | TRBV19 | TGTGCCAGTAGTACCCAACAGGGGAACTATGGCTACACCTTC | CASSTQQGNYGYTF
TRBJ1-2 | NA | many | TRBV16 | TGTGCCAGCAGCCAACAAGTAGACAGCACAGTGAACTATGGCTACACCTTC | CASSQQVDSTVNYGYTF
TRBJ2-1 | NA | NA | TRBV29-1 | TGCAGCGTTGCGGCGGGGTACAATGAGCAGTTCTTC | CSVAAGYNEQFF
TRBJ1-3 | NA | NA | TRBV5-1 | TGCGCCAGCCCGGGACCGCTCTCTGGAAACACCATATATTTT | CASPGPLSGNTIYF
TRBJ2-2 | TRBD1 | many | TRBV7-2 | TGTGCCAGCAGAAACACAGGGGGAAAAACCGGGGAGCTGTTTTTT | CASRNTGGKTGELFF
TRBJ2-7 | TRBD2 | NA | TRBV6-2/TRBV6-3 | TGTGCCAGCACGGCTAGCGGGAGGGGGAGCTCCTACGAGCAGTACTTC | CASTASGRGSSYEQYF
TRBJ2-1 | NA | many | TRBV27 | TGTGCCAGCGGACCATGGTCGGGAAGCTCCTACAATGAGCAGTTCTTC | CASGPWSGSSYNEQFF
TRBJ2-7 | NA | many | TRBV24-1 | TGTGCCACCAGTGATTACCCGGAGCGGCAGTCCTACGAGCAGTACTTC | CATSDYPERQSYEQYF
TRBJ2-7 | TRBD2 | few | TRBV6-2/TRBV6-3 | TGTGCCAGCAGTTACCTCGCGGGGGGGGAGCAGTACTTC | CASSYLAGGEQYF
TRBJ1-1 | NA | many | TRBV12-3/TRBV12-4 | TGTGCCAGCAGCTTCGGCCGGGGCACTGAAGCTTTCTTT | CASSFGRGTEAFF
TRBJ2-7 | NA | many | TRBV6-2/TRBV6-3 | TGTGCCAGCAGTTATGTGGGAGGCCCCGTCGAGCAGTACTTC | CASSYVGGPVEQYF
TRBJ2-6 | TRBD2 | few | TRBV18 | TGTGCCAGCGTCCTCGGGGGGACCAGCTCTGGGGCCAACGTCCTGACTTTC | CASVLGGTSSGANVLTF
TRBJ2-7 | TRBD2 | few | TRBV9 | TGTGCCAGCAGCGTAGAAGGCGGGAGGGCCGACGAGCAGTACTTC | CASSVEGGRADEQYF
TRBJ2-2 | NA | few | TRBV4-3 | TGCGCCAGCAGCCGCCTTAGCGGAGAGAACACCGGGGAGCTGTTTTTT | CASSRLSGENTGELFF
TRBJ1-2 | NA | many | TRBV18 | TGTGCCAGCTCGACGGGGCCTATCAACTATGGCTACACCTTC | CASSTGPINYGYTF
TRBJ2-7 | TRBD1 | NA | TRBV18 | TGTGCCAGCTCTCCGATGGACAGGGGACGAGGAAGCTACGAGCAGTACTTC | CASSPMDRGRGSYEQYF
TRBJ2-2 | TRBD1 | NA | TRBV6-1 | TGTGCCAGCAGTCTTCCGACAGGGGAAACCGGGGAGCTGTTTTTT | CASSLPTGETGELFF
TRBJ2-7 | NA | many | TRBV4-1 | TGCGCCAGCAGCCAAGGCCCGAGCTCCTACGAGCAGTACTTC | CASSQGPSSYEQYF
TRBJ2-7 | NA | NA | TRBV28 | TGTGCCAGCAGCCCCACTAGGACCTACGAGCAGTACTTC | CASSPTRTYEQYF
TRBJ1-6 | NA | many | TRBV6-5 | TGTGCCAGCAGGAAATCCTCAGTGGGTAATTCACCCCTCCACTTT | CASRKSSVGNSPLHF